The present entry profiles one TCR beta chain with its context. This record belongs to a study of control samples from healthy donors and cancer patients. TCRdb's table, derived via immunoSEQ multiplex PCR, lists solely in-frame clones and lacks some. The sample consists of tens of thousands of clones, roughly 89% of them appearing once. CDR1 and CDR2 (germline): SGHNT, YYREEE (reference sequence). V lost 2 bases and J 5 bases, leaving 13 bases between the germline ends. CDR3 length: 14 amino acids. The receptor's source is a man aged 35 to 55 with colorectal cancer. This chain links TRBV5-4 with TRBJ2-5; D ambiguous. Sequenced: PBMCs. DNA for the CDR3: TGTGCCAGCAGCTTTCCCGGGCTAGGGGAGACCCAGTACTTC. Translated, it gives CASSFPGLGETQYF. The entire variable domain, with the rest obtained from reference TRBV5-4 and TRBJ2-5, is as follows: ETGVTQSPTHLIKTRGQQVTLRCSSQSGHNTVSWYQQALGQGPQFIFQYYREEENGRGNFPPRFSGLQFPNYSSELNVNALELDDSALYLCASSFPGLGETQYFGPGTRLLVL.